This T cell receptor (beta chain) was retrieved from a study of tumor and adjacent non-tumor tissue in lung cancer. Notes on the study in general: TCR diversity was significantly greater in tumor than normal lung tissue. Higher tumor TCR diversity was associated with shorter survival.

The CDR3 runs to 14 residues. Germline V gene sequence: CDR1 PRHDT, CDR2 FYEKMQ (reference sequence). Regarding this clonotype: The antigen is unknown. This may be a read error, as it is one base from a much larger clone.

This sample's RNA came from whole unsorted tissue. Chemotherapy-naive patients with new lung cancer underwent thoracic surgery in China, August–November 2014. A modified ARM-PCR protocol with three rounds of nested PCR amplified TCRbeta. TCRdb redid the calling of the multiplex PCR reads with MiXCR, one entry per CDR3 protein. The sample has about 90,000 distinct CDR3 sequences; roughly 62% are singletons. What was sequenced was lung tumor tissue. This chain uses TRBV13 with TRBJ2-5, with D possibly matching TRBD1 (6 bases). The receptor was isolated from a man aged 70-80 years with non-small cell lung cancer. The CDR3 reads CASGLVAGEKTQYF. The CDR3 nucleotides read TGTGCCAGCGGCTTAGTGGCAGGGGAGAAGACCCAGTACTTC.